This paragraph reports one T cell receptor beta chain. Its antigen is unidentified. PCR primers comprised 60 Vbeta and 13 Jbeta primers. The protocol was immunoSEQ multiplex PCR, while the TCRdb copy is restricted to in-frame clones and leaves out a portion. The sample contains 150,000 or so clones, roughly 80% of which appear only once. Healthy bone marrow donors made up the cohort. With 8 bases removed from V and 7 bases from J, the gap between germline ends came to 17 bases. The germline V gene encodes CDR1 SNHLY and CDR2 FYNNEI. The CDR3 totals 13 residues. The record originates from a study of cytomegalovirus exposure and HLA in healthy donors. As for the study in general: Among approximately 400 genotyped donors, 65% to 90% fell in the Caucasian-associated ancestry cluster. Whole-study results and caveats: A later analysis found TCR association rates differed by HLA locus, highest for DRB1 and lowest for HLA-C.

The gene calls are TRBV2 and TRBJ1-2; weak D call: TRBD1 (5 bases). Sample: PBMCs. The receptor comes from a woman between 40 and 55 years old in good health and CMV-seronegative. The CDR3 sequence is CASGGDSQAGYTF. The CDR3 bases are TGTGCCAGCGGGGGGGACTCTCAGGCTGGCTACACCTTC.